The 5 T cell receptor beta chains given below trace back to one sample, sequenced in a study of blood T cell repertoires in COVID-19. TCRdb's table, derived via immunoSEQ multiplex PCR, lists solely in-frame clones and lacks some. The sample has about 89,000 clones, around 88% seen once. Sample: peripheral blood. Every receptor here comes from a man in his 60s with acute or convalescent COVID-19.

This rearrangement joins TRBV28 to TRBJ2-7; the match to TRBD1 covers 7 bases. In germline, CDR1 is MDHEN, CDR2 SYDVKM. CDR3 length: 14 amino acids. V shed 4 bases and J 0 bases; nucleotides not matched to a gene: 3. In DNA, the CDR3 is TGTGCCAGCAGTTCGACAGGGCGCTCCTACGAGCAGTACTTC. Its protein is CASSSTGRSYEQYF.

The chain's CDR3 is CASSLGATGELFF. The CDR3 DNA follows: TGTGCCAGCAGCCTGGGGGCCACCGGGGAGCTGTTTTTT. V gene TRBV5-6 combines with J gene TRBJ2-2, with D maybe TRBD1 (6 bases). CDR1 is SGHDT, CDR2 YYEEEE, per germline. Trimming pared 4 bases from V and 4 bases from J, leaving 8 bases between. The CDR3 is 13 amino acids.

The V call is TRBV9, the J call TRBJ1-4; possibly TRBD1 for D (6 bases). Trimming took 3 bases from V and 5 from J, leaving 11 bases between them. From germline, CDR1 is SGDLS and CDR2 YYNGEE. The CDR3 is 14 residues long. The DNA of the CDR3 is TGTGCCAGCAGCGCAACTACAGGGAATGAAAAACTGTTTTTT. Its protein is CASSATTGNEKLFF.

The CDR3 DNA reads TGTGCCAGCAGTAGACAGGCCGGCTATGGCTACACCTTC. Its protein product is CASSRQAGYGYTF. The chain links TRBV12-3 or TRBV12-4 to TRBJ1-2; a possible D gene is TRBD1 (6 bases). The CDR3 spans 13 residues. V was trimmed by 5 bases and J by 4 bases, leaving 11 bases between them.

This chain uses TRBV29-1 with TRBJ1-5; D is possibly TRBD1 (5 bases). The CDR3 has 15 residues. Looked up from germline, CDR1 is SQVTM and CDR2 is ANQGSEA. The V end lost 4 bases, the J end lost 4 bases, and 17 bases lay between the germline ends. This chain's CDR3 is CSVVFAAGINQPQHF. DNA of the CDR3: TGCAGCGTTGTTTTCGCGGCAGGGATAAATCAGCCCCAGCATTTT.